This TCR beta chain comes out of a study of blood T cells in healthy people across ages. Primed by a sample-barcoded 5' primer and a J-beta primer mix, a second PCR proceeded for roughly 7 to 11 cycles. Every cDNA was tagged by a template-switch adaptor with 12 random nucleotides. TCRdb passed the 5' RACE reads through MiXCR, listing each CDR3 protein once. The sample includes some 1.1 million distinct CDR3 sequences, less than 45% of them seen just once. Note on this clonotype: The junction departs from the called germline gene at one end, perhaps through a read error.

The CDR3 runs 12 residues. Germline values: CDR1 LNHDA, CDR2 SQIVND (reference sequence). The sequence came from a man aged 18 to 29 in good health. Source material: blood. This sequence joins TRBV19 and TRBJ1-2; D remains unclear. DNA for the CDR3: TGTGCCACCGGGAGGGTTAACTATGGCTACCCCTTC. Translating gives CATGRVNYGYPF.